The 14 T cell receptor beta chains presented below share a single source sample, sequenced in a study of shared clonotypes between healthy human individuals. Sequencing used immunoSEQ multiplex PCR; TCRdb keeps in-frame clones, though not all of them. Here the sample spans approximately 2.1 million clones, approximately 95% being singletons. The sequenced sample consisted of naive CD4+ T cells from PBMCs. The subset was: CD45RA+ positively selected. The receptors come from a man between 18 and 35 years old in good health. Some clones in this sample may be carry-over from other donors' samples.

The V gene is TRBV9, the J gene TRBJ1-2; D might be TRBD1 (5 bases). CDR3 length: 14 amino acids. Deletions cut 4 bases from V and 4 bases from J, with 14 bases between. Germline V CDR1 and CDR2: SGDLS, YYNGEE. The DNA of the CDR3 is TGTGCCAGCAGCCCGACGGGGGAAAGCTATGGCTACACCTTC. Encoded protein: CASSPTGESYGYTF.

This clone was detected only once. The V gene is TRBV14, the J gene TRBJ1-1; possible D gene TRBD1, 5 bases. Trimming took 0 bases from V and 11 from J, leaving 13 bases between them. CDR3 length: 13 residues. Germline-derived CDR1 and CDR2 are SGHDN and FVKESK. The CDR3, as DNA: TGTGCCAGCAGCCAAGATCTTGGGAGGGGCGCTTTCTTT. It encodes CASSQDLGRGAFF.

V gene TRBV5-6 combines with J gene TRBJ1-2, with a weak D call TRBD1 (5 bases). Trimming stripped 2 bases from V and 4 bases from J, with 18 bases between. Germline values: CDR1 SGHDT, CDR2 YYEEEE. CDR3 size: 16 residues. CDR3: CASSLGTFDRIYGYTF. DNA for the CDR3: TGTGCCAGCAGCTTAGGGACTTTCGACCGGATCTATGGCTACACCTTC.

This rearrangement joins TRBV7-3 to TRBJ2-7; tentatively, D is TRBD1 (5 bases). V lost 5 bases and J 4 bases, leaving 15 bases between the germline ends. This CDR3 comprises 14 residues. Germline assignment: CDR1 SGHTA and CDR2 FQGTGA. Here the CDR3 reads CASSRGIAPYEQYF. CDR3 DNA sequence: TGTGCCAGCAGCAGGGGAATCGCTCCTTACGAGCAGTACTTC.

The chain combines TRBV2 with TRBJ2-2; TRBD2 matches at 8 bases. V dropped 6 bases and J dropped 8; count of bases not matched to a gene: 26. Germline V gives CDR1 SNHLY, CDR2 FYNNEI. The CDR3 consists of 20 residues. CDR3 residues: CASSAQTSGSNLGYPGELFF. Written as DNA, the CDR3 is TGTGCCAGCAGCGCCCAGACCAGCGGGAGTAACCTCGGGTACCCTGGGGAGCTGTTTTTT.

The genes are TRBV14 and TRBJ1-4, with D perhaps TRBD1 (5 bases). Trimming shortened V by 4 bases and J by 10 bases, and 13 bases separated the two germline ends. Germline V CDR1 and CDR2: SGHDN, FVKESK. This CDR3 has 13 residues. The CDR3 DNA follows: TGTGCCAGCAGCCCAAAACTAGGGACAAAACTGTTTTTT. It is translated as CASSPKLGTKLFF. Drawing the rest from reference TRBV14 and TRBJ1-4, the complete variable domain is EAGVTQFPSHSVIEKGQTVTLRCDPISGHDNLYWYRRVMGKEIKFLLHFVKESKQDESGMPNNRFLAERTGGTYSTLKVQPAELEDSGVYFCASSPKLGTKLFFGSGTQLSVL.

The J gene is TRBJ2-3, the V gene TRBV7-3; TRBD2 matches at 11 bases. V trimming: 2 bases; J trimming: 4 bases; junction bases outside the gene matches: 5. The CDR3 is 16 residues long. Germline V CDR1 and CDR2: SGHTA, FQGTGA. The CDR3 nucleotides are TGTGCCAGCAGCTTACAACCGGGACTAGCGGCAGATACGCAGTATTTT. This gives the protein CASSLQPGLAADTQYF.

The rearrangement uses TRBV5-1 and TRBJ1-2, with unresolved D. The CDR3 spans 14 residues. V dropped 3 bases and J dropped 4 bases, with 13 bases sitting between them. Germline V gene lookup returns CDR1 SGHRS and CDR2 YFSETQ. DNA for the CDR3: TGCGCCAGCAGCTCAAGCGGACGGGTCTATGGCTACACCTTC. Amino acids: CASSSSGRVYGYTF.

The chain joins TRBV6-1 to TRBJ1-2, with D unresolved. Per germline, CDR1 MNHNS and CDR2 SASEGT. The CDR3 covers 16 residues. V lost 1 base and J 9 bases, leaving 21 bases between the germline ends. Written as DNA, the CDR3 is TGTGCCAGCAGTGAAGTAGGGCTCACCATCTATGAGAGCTACACCTTC. Its protein product is CASSEVGLTIYESYTF.

J is TRBJ2-5 and V is TRBV15, with 10 bases matching TRBD2. CDR1 is LNHNV, CDR2 YYDKDF, per germline (reference sequence). Trimming at V came to 5 bases and at J to 0 bases, leaving 6 bases not matched to a gene. The CDR3 is 16 residues long. The DNA of the CDR3 is TGTGCCACCAGCGGGGAGACTAGCGGGTACCAAGAGACCCAGTACTTC. Translated: CATSGETSGYQETQYF.

The chain has TRBV9 and TRBJ2-7; a possible D gene is TRBD1 (7 bases). Trimming cost V 2 bases and J 3 bases, with 15 bases left between them. This CDR3 is 15 amino acids long. In germline, CDR1 is SGDLS, CDR2 YYNGEE. The CDR3 DNA reads as TGTGCCAGCAGCGTCCCACGACAGGGAGGCTACGAGCAGTACTTC. Protein: CASSVPRQGGYEQYF.

Turning to this clone: Other DNA sequences in this specimen translate into the identical CDR3. The CDR3 loop is CASRGQGGSYEQYF. CDR3 nucleotide sequence: TGTGCCAGCAGGGGACAGGGGGGTTCCTACGAGCAGTACTTC. This chain links TRBV28 with TRBJ2-7; 11 bases are a match to TRBD1. Germline CDR1 and CDR2: MDHEN and SYDVKM. V was clipped by 6 bases and J by 1 base; unmatched bases: 2. The CDR3 contains 14 residues.

This chain connects TRBV5-4 to TRBJ1-1; D not resolved. Germline values: CDR1 SGHNT, CDR2 YYREEE (reference sequence). The CDR3 totals 13 residues. V shed 0 bases and J shed 6 bases, with 9 bases lying between them. The chain's CDR3 is CASSLDLSSEAFF. Written as DNA, the CDR3 is TGTGCCAGCAGCTTGGATTTGTCCTCTGAAGCTTTCTTT. The entire variable domain, with the rest obtained from reference TRBV5-4 and TRBJ1-1, is as follows: ETGVTQSPTHLIKTRGQQVTLRCSSQSGHNTVSWYQQALGQGPQFIFQYYREEENGRGNFPPRFSGLQFPNYSSELNVNALELDDSALYLCASSLDLSSEAFFGQGTRLTVV.

CDR3 DNA: TGTGCCAGCAGCCCTGGGACCAGATATGGCTACACCTTC. Residues: CASSPGTRYGYTF. The chain is built from TRBV7-2 and TRBJ1-2, with D possibly being TRBD1 (5 bases). V lost 5 bases and J lost 5, with 12 bases in between. The CDR3 is made up of 13 amino acids. In germline, CDR1 is SGHTA, CDR2 FQGNSA.